This TCR beta chain was recorded in a study of persistence of HIV-infected CD4 T cells. The libraries were made with immunoSEQ version 4 in survey mode. Data came from immunoSEQ multiplex PCR; TCRdb stores just in-frame clones and leaves some out. The sample records some 30,000 clones, 82% being singletons. Lysates of CMV-infected fibroblasts at 10 ug/mL stimulated these cells. CD40L-negative CD69-negative CD45RO-high memory CD4+ T cells were sorted as populations depleted of antigen-responding cells. About this clone: The target antigen is unknown.

There are 12 residues in the CDR3. Germline lookup yields CDR1 SGHNT and CDR2 YYREEE (reference sequence). Trimming shortened V by 7 bases and J by 6 bases, and 12 bases separated the two germline ends. The input for sequencing was CD4+ T cells sorted from PBMCs after approximately 19-hour stimulation, taken from a patient who received antiretroviral therapy. The receptor's source is an adult woman with HIV who was CMV-seropositive. J is TRBJ2-3 and V is TRBV5-4; perhaps TRBD2 as D (6 bases). This CDR3 reads CASSAGTDTQYF. CDR3 nucleotide sequence: TGTGCCAGCTCTGCGGGGACCGATACGCAGTATTTT.